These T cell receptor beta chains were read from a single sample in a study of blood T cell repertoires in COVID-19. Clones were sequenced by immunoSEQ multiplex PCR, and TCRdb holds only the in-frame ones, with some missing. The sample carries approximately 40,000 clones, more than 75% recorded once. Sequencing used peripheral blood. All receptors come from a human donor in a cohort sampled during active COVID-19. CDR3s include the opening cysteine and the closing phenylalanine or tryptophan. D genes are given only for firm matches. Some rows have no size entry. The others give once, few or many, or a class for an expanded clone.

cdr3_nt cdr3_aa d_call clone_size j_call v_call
TGTGCCAGCAGCTCTTTTAACAGGGACGAGCAGTACTTC CASSSFNRDEQYF - - TRBJ2-7 TRBV7-6
TGTGCCAGCAGGACGGGACAGAAACAAGAGACCCAGTACTTC CASRTGQKQETQYF TRBD1 - TRBJ2-5 TRBV6-6
TGTGCCAGCAGCTTGGAGATCGGAGGTAGCAATCAGCCCCAGCATTTT CASSLEIGGSNQPQHF - once TRBJ1-5 TRBV5-8
TGTGCCAGCAGCCAAACGCAGCACAGCTCTGGAAACACCATATATTTT CASSQTQHSSGNTIYF - - TRBJ1-3 TRBV3-1/TRBV3-2
TGTGCCAGCAGCTTTCCCCTAGCGGGGGGACAAGAGACCCAGTACTTC CASSFPLAGGQETQYF TRBD2 - TRBJ2-5 TRBV7-9
TGCGCCAGCAGACGGGGCTCTGGAAACACCATATATTTT CASRRGSGNTIYF - - TRBJ1-3 TRBV5-1
TGTGCCAGCAGCTTGGCCCTCGTTAATTCACCCCTCCACTTT CASSLALVNSPLHF - few TRBJ1-6 TRBV5-4
TGTGCCAGCTCACAGAGTGTAGGGGACTATGGCTACACCTTC CASSQSVGDYGYTF - - TRBJ1-2 TRBV18
TGTGCCAGCAGCTCTCGGGACAGGGGTACTGAAGCTTTCTTT CASSSRDRGTEAFF TRBD1 - TRBJ1-1 TRBV7-3
TGCGCCAGTAGACGGACTAGCGGGGGGACGGCGAACACCGGGGAGCTGTTTTTT CASRRTSGGTANTGELFF TRBD2 - TRBJ2-2 TRBV5-1
TGTGCCAGCTCGCAAACAGGGTTCGGAAGCTTTCCCCTCTTT CASSQTGFGSFPLF - - TRBJ1-1 TRBV18
TGTGCCAGCAGTGATTCCCCGGGGGTTTCACCCCTCCACTTT CASSDSPGVSPLHF - once TRBJ1-6 TRBV2
TGTGCCAGCAGTGAAGCGTTGGGGAGCTCCTATAATTCACCCCTCCACTTT CASSEALGSSYNSPLHF - - TRBJ1-6 TRBV2
TGTGCCAGCAGGGAAACCCCAGGGGGCGCGGAGACCCAGTACTTC CASRETPGGAETQYF TRBD1 - TRBJ2-5 TRBV2
TGTGCCAGCAGTGAATCTACAGGGGGCCCTAACATTCAGTACTTC CASSESTGGPNIQYF TRBD1 once TRBJ2-4 TRBV2
TGTGCCAGTACGGCAGGGGGTCAGCCCCAGCATTTT CASTAGGQPQHF TRBD1 - TRBJ1-5 TRBV19
TGCCCCACCAGCTTGGCCGGGGGCGGGGGCTACGAGCAGTACTTC CPTSLAGGGGYEQYF - - TRBJ2-7 TRBV5-1
TGTGCCAGGACTCCAAGATTCGTGGGGGGGGGCAACAATGAGCAGTTCTTC CARTPRFVGGGNNEQFF - - TRBJ2-1 TRBV3-1/TRBV3-2
TGTGCCAGCAGTTCCCGGGGTTACTCCTACAATGAGCAGTTCTTC CASSSRGYSYNEQFF - - TRBJ2-1 TRBV6-5
TGTGCCAGCAGCCAACCTAACAGGGGGCAGGGCTACACCTTC CASSQPNRGQGYTF TRBD1 - TRBJ1-2 TRBV3-1/TRBV3-2
TGTGCCAGCAGCCAAGTTAGGAGATCGTCCGGGGAGCTGTTTTTT CASSQVRRSSGELFF - medium-sized TRBJ2-2 TRBV3-1/TRBV3-2
TGTGCCAGTACCCCAAGGGGGGGGGCCAAAAACATTCAGTACTTC CASTPRGGAKNIQYF - - TRBJ2-4 TRBV19